This TCR beta chain was profiled in a study of CD8 T cells in ankylosing spondylitis. Study-wide results and caveats: Disease-linked clones proved CD8+ and comparatively uncommon in peripheral blood. In ankylosing spondylitis patients, matched synovial fluid reportedly showed significant enrichment of disease-linked clones. Fewer than 10 highly homologous variants made up a TCR beta motif that seemed to typify ankylosing spondylitis blood.

The J segment lost 2 bases and the V segment lost 4 bases, leaving 2 bases of the junction unmatched. The germline gives CDR1 LGHNA, CDR2 YNFKEQ. This CDR3 spans 14 amino acids. Concerning this clonotype itself: Its antigen is undetermined.

Researchers built TCR beta libraries using quantitative 5'-RACE with molecular barcodes. TCRdb itself ran the 5' RACE reads through MiXCR, one entry per CDR3 protein. The sample records about 340,000 distinct CDR3 sequences, 20% being singletons. The source material was blood, either unsorted or a sorted T cell fraction (not recorded which). The J gene is TRBJ2-7, the V gene TRBV4-2, with 10 bases that match TRBD1. This clonotype was sampled from a male donor with ankylosing spondylitis or in good health (not recorded which). CDR3 bases: TGTGCCAGCAGCCGGGGACAGGGGACCTACGAGCAGTACTTC. This encodes CASSRGQGTYEQYF.